Shown below are 29 T cell receptor beta chains from a single sample sequenced in a study of cytomegalovirus exposure and HLA in healthy donors. Both 60 Vbeta primers and 13 Jbeta primers went into the PCR. This table comes from immunoSEQ multiplex PCR, and its TCRdb copy is limited to in-frame clones, with some not included. The sample lists more than 90,000 clones, approximately 85% occurring once. The sample consisted of PBMCs. Source of these receptors: a man aged 25 to 40 in good health and CMV-seronegative.

The J gene is TRBJ1-3, the V gene TRBV28; D might be TRBD1 (6 bases). Germline CDR1 is MDHEN and CDR2 is SYDVKM. Trimming shortened V by 7 bases and J by 2 bases, and 15 bases separated the two germline ends. The CDR3 has 15 amino acids. The chain's CDR3 is CASINQGTTGNTIYF. The DNA of the CDR3 is TGTGCCAGCATCAACCAGGGGACCACTGGAAACACCATATATTTT.

This clone was found a few times. The CDR3 region has the DNA TGTGCCAGCAGCCAAGATCAAGGGGCTTACTCTGGAAACACCATATATTTT. Its protein is CASSQDQGAYSGNTIYF. The chain joins TRBV4-2 to TRBJ1-3, with TRBD1 as a possible D gene (5 bases). Germline V gives CDR1 LGHNA, CDR2 YNFKEQ. This CDR3 is 17 amino acids long. Trimming pared 0 bases from V and 0 bases from J, leaving 12 bases between.

This clone has only one observation. The chain has TRBV27 and TRBJ1-4, with 9 bases identical to TRBD1. This CDR3 region has 13 residues. The germline CDR1 and CDR2 sequences are MNHEY and SMNVEV (reference sequence). Trimming took 0 bases from V and 10 from J; bases not matched to a gene: 0. CDR3 sequence (DNA): TGTGCCAGCAGTTTATCGGGACAGGGAAAACTGTTTTTT. Translating it yields CASSLSGQGKLFF.

The count of this clone is one. The chain links TRBV9 to TRBJ2-6; no reliable D call. The germline CDR1 and CDR2 sequences are SGDLS and YYNGEE. The V and J ends lost 0 bases and 0 bases respectively, with 7 bases between them. The CDR3 spans 16 residues. CDR3 DNA: TGTGCCAGCAGCGTAGATTATAACTCTGGGGCCAACGTCCTGACTTTC. Translating gives CASSVDYNSGANVLTF.

The chain links TRBV14 to TRBJ2-3; D is ambiguous. Germline-derived CDR1 and CDR2 are SGHDN and FVKESK. Between the trimmed V and J ends, which lost 4 bases and 0 bases, there was a span of 11 bases. This CDR3 is 15 amino acids long. In DNA, the CDR3 is TGTGCCAGCAGCCCCTTCCGCGGTAGCACAGATACGCAGTATTTT. This gives the protein CASSPFRGSTDTQYF.

J is TRBJ2-1 and V is TRBV19; 7 nucleotides align to TRBD1. Germline CDR1 and CDR2: LNHDA and SQIVND (reference sequence). Trimming removed 7 bases from V and 3 bases from J; junction bases left unmatched: 12. CDR3 length equals 16 residues. The CDR3 region is CASTSARQGFYNEQFF. The CDR3 DNA follows: TGTGCCAGTACGAGCGCGAGACAGGGATTCTACAATGAGCAGTTCTTC.

V gene TRBV10-3 combines with J gene TRBJ2-5; D unresolved. The CDR3 is 12 residues long. Germline V gene data show CDR1 as ENHRY and CDR2 as SYGVKD. Trimming left V 0 bases short and J 5 bases short, with 4 bases between. CDR3 nucleotides: TGTGCCATCAGTGAGTCCGGTGAGACCCAGTACTTC. It is translated as CAISESGETQYF.

This clone appeared once. This chain uses TRBV6-5 with TRBJ1-4; perhaps TRBD1 as D (6 bases). The CDR3 contains 14 residues. Trimming took off 5 bases at V and 6 bases at J, with 13 bases between the two ends. The germline gives CDR1 MNHEY, CDR2 SVGAGI. The CDR3 DNA reads TGTGCCAGCAGTGGAGTAGGGGGGGATGAAAAACTGTTTTTT. It yields the protein CASSGVGGDEKLFF.

CDR3 coding DNA: TGTGCCAGCTCCCCTAATACGTACCAAGAGACCCAGTACTTC. It encodes CASSPNTYQETQYF. The rearrangement joins TRBV6-6 to TRBJ2-5, with D hard to call. The germline V and J ends were trimmed by 8 bases and 0 bases, with 13 bases remaining between them. Germline CDR1 MNHNY, CDR2 SVGAGI (reference sequence). This CDR3 region has 14 residues.

The chain is built from TRBV7-9 and TRBJ2-7; D is possibly TRBD2 (7 bases). Germline lookup yields CDR1 SEHNR and CDR2 FQNEAQ (reference sequence). Trimming took 5 bases from V and 3 from J, leaving 17 bases between them. The CDR3 contains 15 residues. The CDR3 spells CASSPKQGGGYEQYF. In DNA form, the CDR3 reads TGTGCCAGCAGCCCCAAACAGGGAGGGGGCTACGAGCAGTACTTC.

This clone has only a few counts. The rearrangement uses TRBV30 and TRBJ1-5; 9 bases are shared with TRBD1. The germline V gene has CDR1 GTSNPN and CDR2 SVGIG (reference sequence). V gave up 4 bases and J gave up 0 bases; unmatched junction bases: 22. The CDR3 has 21 amino acids. CDR3: CAWIRDRVRSGQCCSNQPQHF. The CDR3 nucleotides are TGTGCCTGGATCCGGGACAGGGTGCGATCGGGACAATGCTGTAGCAATCAGCCCCAGCATTTT. Variable domain in full (rest from reference TRBV30 and TRBJ1-5): SQTIHQWPATLVQPVGSPLSLECTVEGTSNPNLYWYRQAAGRGLQLLFYSVGIGQISSEVPQNLSASRPQDRQFILSSKKLLLSDSGFYLCAWIRDRVRSGQCCSNQPQHFGDGTRLSIL.

The rearrangement uses TRBV9 and TRBJ2-3; TRBD2 is a possible D gene (6 bases). The CDR3 is made up of 15 amino acids. Germline V lookup: CDR1 SGDLS, CDR2 YYNGEE. V gave up 0 bases and J gave up 0 bases, with 8 bases separating them. The DNA for the CDR3 is TGTGCCAGCAGCGTAGGTACTAGCAGCACAGATACGCAGTATTTT. Translated, it gives CASSVGTSSTDTQYF.

This clone has a handful of counts. V is TRBV7-2 and J is TRBJ1-4; D ambiguous. The germline V gene has CDR1 SGHTA and CDR2 FQGNSA. With 5 bases removed from V and 8 bases from J, the gap between germline ends came to 15 bases. CDR3 size: 14 residues. CDR3 DNA: TGTGCCAGCAGCAGGGAGTCAGGTGACGAAAAACTGTTTTTT. Protein sequence: CASSRESGDEKLFF.

This clone came up a few times. The chain has TRBV19 and TRBJ1-1; a weak D match, TRBD1 (5 bases). Germline loops: CDR1 LNHDA, CDR2 SQIVND (reference sequence). CDR3 length: 13 residues. The V gene lost 7 bases and the J gene lost 1 base, with 10 bases spanning the gap. The CDR3 sequence: CASNQGANTEAFF. CDR3 sequence (DNA): TGTGCCAGTAATCAGGGCGCGAACACTGAAGCTTTCTTT.

This clone was seen more than once but under ten times. The chain uses TRBV7-3 and TRBJ2-1; possible D gene TRBD1, 6 bases. From germline, CDR1 is SGHTA and CDR2 FQGTGA. V was cut by 2 bases and J by 5 bases, with 13 bases left in between. This CDR3 contains 15 residues. CDR3 in amino acids: CASSLPKDRNNEQFF. CDR3 DNA sequence: TGTGCCAGCAGCTTACCCAAGGACAGAAACAATGAGCAGTTCTTC.

The chain recombines TRBV4-3 with TRBJ2-7; D is possibly TRBD2 (7 bases). Germline V lookup: CDR1 LGHNA, CDR2 YSLEER. Trimming cost V 5 bases and J 0 bases, with 14 bases left between them. The CDR3 is 15 amino acids. CDR3 loop: CASSTGTTSSYEQYF. The CDR3 nucleotides are TGCGCCAGCAGCACAGGGACTACGAGCTCCTACGAGCAGTACTTC.

This clone was observed a handful of times. The rearrangement links TRBV5-1 to TRBJ2-7; 9 nucleotides line up with TRBD2. From germline, CDR1 is SGHRS and CDR2 YFSETQ. There are 15 residues in the CDR3. V gave up 0 bases and J gave up 4 bases; unmatched junction bases: 5. CDR3: CASSLVRAGGYEQYF. Here the CDR3 DNA reads TGCGCCAGCAGCTTGGTTAGGGCGGGAGGGTACGAGCAGTACTTC. Looking up the rest from reference TRBV5-1 and TRBJ2-7 gives the full variable domain: KAGVTQTPRYLIKTRGQQVTLSCSPISGHRSVSWYQQTPGQGLQFLFEYFSETQRNKGNFPGRFSGRQFSNSRSEMNVSTLELGDSALYLCASSLVRAGGYEQYFGPGTRLTVT.

The chain recombines TRBV28 with TRBJ2-3; D uncertain. Trimming removed 8 bases at V and 0 bases at J, with 9 bases between. This CDR3 has 13 amino acids. Germline assignment: CDR1 MDHEN and CDR2 SYDVKM. The CDR3 loop reads CASGQISTDTQYF. The CDR3 DNA reads as TGTGCCAGCGGTCAGATCAGCACAGATACGCAGTATTTT.

The chain uses TRBV5-1 and TRBJ2-1; TRBD2 matches at 9 bases. The CDR3 is made up of 16 amino acids. V dropped 0 bases and J dropped 6; count of bases not matched to a gene: 7. Germline V lookup: CDR1 SGHRS, CDR2 YFSETQ. The CDR3 region is CASSLARLAGSNEQFF. Written as DNA, the CDR3 is TGCGCCAGCAGCTTGGCCCGGCTAGCGGGGAGCAATGAGCAGTTCTTC.

The V call is TRBV10-3, the J call TRBJ2-5; 8 bases fit TRBD1. CDR1 and CDR2 from the germline V gene are ENHRY and SYGVKD. V gave up 2 bases and J gave up 9 bases; unmatched junction bases: 11. The CDR3 covers 15 residues. The CDR3 here is CAISEPGQGVRAQYF. The CDR3 DNA reads TGTGCCATCAGTGAGCCAGGACAGGGTGTGCGGGCCCAGTACTTC.

The rearrangement joins TRBV5-1 to TRBJ1-4, with TRBD1 identical over 10 bases. Germline CDR1 and CDR2: SGHRS and YFSETQ. This CDR3 has 17 amino acids. V dropped 2 bases and J dropped 0; count of bases not matched to a gene: 4. Here the CDR3 DNA reads TGCGCCAGCAGCTTAGGCGGGACAGGGGCAACTAATGAAAAACTGTTTTTT. It encodes CASSLGGTGATNEKLFF.

The chain is built from TRBV12-5 and TRBJ2-5; D is uncertain. CDR1 and CDR2 (germline): LGHNT, FRNRAP. CDR3 size: 14 residues. V lost 6 bases to trimming and J lost 3 bases, with 14 bases between them. The CDR3 bases are TGTGCTAGTGGCCTGGTCCCGGGTGAAGAGACCCAGTACTTC. Translation gives CASGLVPGEETQYF.

The V gene is TRBV2, the J gene TRBJ2-7; a weak D match, TRBD1 (6 bases). Germline CDR1 and CDR2: SNHLY and FYNNEI. The CDR3 totals 13 residues. The germline V and J ends were trimmed by 6 bases and 3 bases, with 12 bases remaining between them. The CDR3 nucleotides read TGTGCCAGCAGACCGGGACATGACTACGAGCAGTACTTC. Protein product: CASRPGHDYEQYF.

The V gene is TRBV28, the J gene TRBJ2-7; no firm D call. The CDR3 has 16 amino acids. Per germline, CDR1 MDHEN and CDR2 SYDVKM. The V gene lost 1 base and the J gene lost 4 bases, with 17 bases spanning the gap. The CDR3 is CASSLFESGRAYEQYF. As DNA, the CDR3 is TGTGCCAGCAGTTTATTCGAGTCAGGTCGAGCTTACGAGCAGTACTTC.

The chain employs TRBV28 and TRBJ1-2, with 9 bases fitting TRBD1. The CDR3 is 19 residues long. With V trimmed by 6 bases and J by 2 bases, 19 bases remained unmatched. Germline lookup yields CDR1 MDHEN and CDR2 SYDVKM. CDR3 bases: TGTGCCAGCAGACCTATCCCGGGACAGGGAGACGGGAAAAACTATGGCTACACCTTC. This codes for CASRPIPGQGDGKNYGYTF.

The CDR3 DNA reads as TGTGCCTGGAGTCGACTAAGCGACCTCTTCACGAGAGGAATGAACACTGAAGCTTTCTTT. Protein product: CAWSRLSDLFTRGMNTEAFF. The rearrangement links TRBV30 to TRBJ1-1; D is uncertain. The CDR3 spans 20 residues. V dropped 2 bases and J dropped 0 bases, with 28 bases sitting between them. The germline V gene encodes CDR1 GTSNPN and CDR2 SVGIG (reference sequence).

The chain is built from TRBV13 and TRBJ2-1, with TRBD1 identical over 9 bases. The germline gives CDR1 PRHDT, CDR2 FYEKMQ (reference sequence). V lost 5 bases, J lost 2 bases, and 4 bases stayed unmatched. The CDR3 spans 15 residues. CDR3 sequence reads: CASSDRDRAYNEQFF. The CDR3 DNA reads as TGTGCCAGCAGCGACCGGGACAGGGCCTACAATGAGCAGTTCTTC.

This chain uses TRBV6-1 with TRBJ2-7; 10 positions agree with TRBD1. V lost 1 base to trimming and J lost 1 base; unmatched junction nucleotides: 19. CDR1 is MNHNS, CDR2 SASEGT, per germline. The CDR3 consists of 21 residues. The CDR3 loop is CASSEGLGDRGFQERSYEQYF. The CDR3 DNA sequence: TGTGCCAGCAGTGAAGGGTTAGGGGACAGGGGATTCCAGGAGAGGTCCTACGAGCAGTACTTC.

The chain carries TRBV18 and TRBJ2-7; maybe TRBD2 (6 bases). V lost 3 bases, J lost 7 bases, and 13 bases lay in between. CDR1 is KGHSH and CDR2 is LQKENI in the germline V gene. This CDR3 has 13 amino acids. CDR3 sequence: CASSPREAGEQYF. The CDR3 DNA is TGTGCCAGCTCACCCCGTGAGGCGGGGGAGCAGTACTTC.